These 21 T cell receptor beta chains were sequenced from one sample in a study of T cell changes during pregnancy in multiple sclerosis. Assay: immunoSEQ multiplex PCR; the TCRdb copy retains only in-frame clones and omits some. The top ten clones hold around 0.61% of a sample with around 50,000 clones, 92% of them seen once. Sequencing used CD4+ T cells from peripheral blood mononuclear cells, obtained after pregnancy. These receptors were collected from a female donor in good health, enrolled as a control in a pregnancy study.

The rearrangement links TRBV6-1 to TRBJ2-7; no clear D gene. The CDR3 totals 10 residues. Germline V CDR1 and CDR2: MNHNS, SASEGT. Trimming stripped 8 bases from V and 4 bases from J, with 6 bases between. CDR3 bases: TGTGCCAGCGTCGGTTACGAGCAGTACTTC. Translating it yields CASVGYEQYF.

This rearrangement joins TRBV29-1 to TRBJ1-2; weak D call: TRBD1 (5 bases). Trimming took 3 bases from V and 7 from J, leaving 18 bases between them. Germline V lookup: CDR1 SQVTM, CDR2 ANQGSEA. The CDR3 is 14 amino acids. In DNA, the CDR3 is TGCAGCGTTGACCCCGGGCAGGGAACGGGTGGCTACACCTTC. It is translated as CSVDPGQGTGGYTF.

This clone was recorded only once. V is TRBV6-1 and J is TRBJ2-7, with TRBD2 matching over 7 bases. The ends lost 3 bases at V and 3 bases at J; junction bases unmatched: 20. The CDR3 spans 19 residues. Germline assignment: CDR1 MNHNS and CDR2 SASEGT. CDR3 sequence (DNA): TGTGCCAGCAGTGAGTTCGGACCGCGGGCGGGAGTCGCTCTCTACGAGCAGTACTTC. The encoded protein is CASSEFGPRAGVALYEQYF.

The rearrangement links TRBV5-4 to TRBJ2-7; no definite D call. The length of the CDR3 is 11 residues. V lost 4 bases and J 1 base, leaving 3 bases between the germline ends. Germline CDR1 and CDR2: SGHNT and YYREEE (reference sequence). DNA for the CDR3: TGTGCCAGCAGCCAATCCTACGAGCAGTACTTC. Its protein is CASSQSYEQYF.

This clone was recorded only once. The CDR3 coding sequence is TGTGCCAGCACCGGGACTAGCGATGGTGAGCAGTTCTTC. This encodes CASTGTSDGEQFF. The genes are TRBV11-2 and TRBJ2-1, with 10 bases that match TRBD2. The CDR3 is 13 residues long. Germline V gene sequence: CDR1 SGHAT, CDR2 FQNNGV. V trimming: 7 bases; J trimming: 9 bases; junction bases outside the gene matches: 6. The entire variable domain, with the rest obtained from reference TRBV11-2 and TRBJ2-1, is as follows: EAGVAQSPRYKIIEKRQSVAFWCNPISGHATLYWYQQILGQGPKLLIQFQNNGVVDDSQLPKDRFSAERLKGVDSTLKIQPAKLEDSAVYLCASTGTSDGEQFFGPGTRLTVL.

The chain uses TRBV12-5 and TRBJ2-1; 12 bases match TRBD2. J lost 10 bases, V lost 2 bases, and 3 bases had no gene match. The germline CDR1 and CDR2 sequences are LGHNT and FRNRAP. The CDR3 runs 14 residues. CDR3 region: CASGLLAGGGEQFF. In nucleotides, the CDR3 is TGTGCTAGTGGTTTGCTAGCGGGAGGGGGGGAGCAGTTCTTC.

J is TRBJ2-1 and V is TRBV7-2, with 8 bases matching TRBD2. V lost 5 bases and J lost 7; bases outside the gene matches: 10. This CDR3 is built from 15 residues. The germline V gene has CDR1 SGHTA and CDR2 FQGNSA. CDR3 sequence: CASSITPGLGNEQFF. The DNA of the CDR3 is TGTGCCAGCAGCATTACCCCGGGACTAGGTAATGAGCAGTTCTTC.

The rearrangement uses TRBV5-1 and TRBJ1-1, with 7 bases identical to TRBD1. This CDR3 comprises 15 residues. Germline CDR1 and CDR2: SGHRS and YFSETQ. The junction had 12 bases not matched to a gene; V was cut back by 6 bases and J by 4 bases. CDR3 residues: CASTSTRGSVTEAFF. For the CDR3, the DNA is TGCGCCAGCACCTCTACCAGGGGGAGCGTCACTGAAGCTTTCTTT.

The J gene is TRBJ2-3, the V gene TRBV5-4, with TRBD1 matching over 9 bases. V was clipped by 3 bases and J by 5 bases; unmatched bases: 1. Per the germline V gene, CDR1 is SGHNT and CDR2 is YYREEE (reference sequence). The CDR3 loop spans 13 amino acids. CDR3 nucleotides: TGTGCCAGCAGCTCGACAGGGGGAGATACGCAGTATTTT. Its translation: CASSSTGGDTQYF.

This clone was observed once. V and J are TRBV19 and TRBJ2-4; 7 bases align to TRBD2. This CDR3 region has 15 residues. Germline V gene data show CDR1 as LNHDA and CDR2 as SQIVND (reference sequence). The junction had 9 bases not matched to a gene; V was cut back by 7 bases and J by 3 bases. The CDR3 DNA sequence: TGTGCCAGTACCTCCCGGGGGGTAGGCAAAAACATTCAGTACTTC. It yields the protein CASTSRGVGKNIQYF.

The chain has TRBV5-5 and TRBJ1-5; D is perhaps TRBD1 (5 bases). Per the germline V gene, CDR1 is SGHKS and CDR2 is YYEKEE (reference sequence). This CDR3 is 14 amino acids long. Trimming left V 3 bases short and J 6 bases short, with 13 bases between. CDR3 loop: CASSSGDGIQPQHF. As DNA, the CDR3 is TGTGCCAGCAGCTCGGGGGACGGCATTCAGCCCCAGCATTTT.

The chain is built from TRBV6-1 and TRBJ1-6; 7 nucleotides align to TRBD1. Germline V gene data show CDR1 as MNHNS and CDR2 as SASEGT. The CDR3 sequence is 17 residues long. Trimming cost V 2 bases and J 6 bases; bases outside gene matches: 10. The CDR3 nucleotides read TGTGCCAGCAGTGAAAGGGGAACCGGGACAGCTAATTCACCCCTCCACTTT. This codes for CASSERGTGTANSPLHF.

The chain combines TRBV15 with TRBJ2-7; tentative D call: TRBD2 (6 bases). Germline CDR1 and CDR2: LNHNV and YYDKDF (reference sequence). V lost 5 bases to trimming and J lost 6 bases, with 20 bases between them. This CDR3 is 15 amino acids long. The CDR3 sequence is CATSDPGLGVREQYF. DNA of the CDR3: TGTGCCACCAGCGACCCGGGACTGGGGGTACGCGAGCAGTACTTC.

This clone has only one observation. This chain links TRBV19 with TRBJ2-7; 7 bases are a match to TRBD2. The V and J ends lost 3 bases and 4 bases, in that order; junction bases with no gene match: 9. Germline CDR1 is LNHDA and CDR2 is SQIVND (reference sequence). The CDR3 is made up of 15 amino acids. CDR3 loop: CASSIVTGGVYEQYF. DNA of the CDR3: TGTGCCAGTAGTATTGTGACGGGAGGCGTTTACGAGCAGTACTTC.

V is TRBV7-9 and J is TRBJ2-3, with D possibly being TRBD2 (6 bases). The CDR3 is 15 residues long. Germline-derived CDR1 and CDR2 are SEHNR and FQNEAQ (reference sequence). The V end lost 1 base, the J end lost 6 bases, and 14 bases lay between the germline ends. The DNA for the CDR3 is TGTGCCAGCAGCTTAGTGGCGGGGTACCTCGATACGCAGTATTTT. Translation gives CASSLVAGYLDTQYF.

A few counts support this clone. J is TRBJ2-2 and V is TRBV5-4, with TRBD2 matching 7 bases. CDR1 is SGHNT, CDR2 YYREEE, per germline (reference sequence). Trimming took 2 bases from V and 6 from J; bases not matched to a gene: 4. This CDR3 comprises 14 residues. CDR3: CASSLAGPPGELFF. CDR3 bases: TGTGCCAGCAGCTTAGCGGGGCCTCCCGGGGAGCTGTTTTTT.

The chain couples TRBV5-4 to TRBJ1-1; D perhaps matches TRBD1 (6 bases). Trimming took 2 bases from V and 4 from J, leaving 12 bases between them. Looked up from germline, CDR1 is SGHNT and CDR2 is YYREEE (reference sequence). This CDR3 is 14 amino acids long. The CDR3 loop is CASSLYRAGTEAFF. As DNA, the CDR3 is TGTGCCAGCAGCTTATACAGGGCGGGCACTGAAGCTTTCTTT. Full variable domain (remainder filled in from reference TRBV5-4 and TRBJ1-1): ETGVTQSPTHLIKTRGQQVTLRCSSQSGHNTVSWYQQALGQGPQFIFQYYREEENGRGNFPPRFSGLQFPNYSSELNVNALELDDSALYLCASSLYRAGTEAFFGQGTRLTVV.

CDR3 residues: CASSSGLPVTDTQYF. Here the CDR3 DNA reads TGCGCCAGCAGCTCGGGACTCCCCGTCACAGATACGCAGTATTTT. The chain recombines TRBV5-1 with TRBJ2-3; D perhaps matches TRBD2 (6 bases). CDR3 size: 15 residues. Trimming left V 3 bases short and J 2 bases short, with 13 bases between. CDR1 SGHRS and CDR2 YFSETQ come from the germline V gene.

In nucleotides, the CDR3 is TGTGCCAGCTCACCCGGTTTTGGCACCGGGGAGCTGTTTTTT. It encodes CASSPGFGTGELFF. The chain carries TRBV18 and TRBJ2-2; D gene uncertain. The CDR3 spans 14 residues. The V gene's germline CDR1 is KGHSH and CDR2 LQKENI. Between the trimmed V and J ends, which lost 3 bases and 4 bases, there was a span of 9 bases.

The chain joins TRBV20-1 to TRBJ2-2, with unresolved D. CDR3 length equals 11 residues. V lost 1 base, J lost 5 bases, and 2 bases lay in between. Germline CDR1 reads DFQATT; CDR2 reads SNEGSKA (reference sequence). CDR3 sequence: CSARATGELFF. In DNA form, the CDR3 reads TGCAGTGCTAGAGCAACCGGGGAGCTGTTTTTT.

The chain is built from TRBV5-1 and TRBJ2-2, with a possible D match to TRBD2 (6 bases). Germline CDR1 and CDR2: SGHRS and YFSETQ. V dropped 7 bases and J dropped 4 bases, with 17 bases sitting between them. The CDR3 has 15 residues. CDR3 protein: CASCSGPFGTGELFF. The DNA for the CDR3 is TGCGCCAGCTGTAGCGGACCCTTTGGCACCGGGGAGCTGTTTTTT.